The 8 T cell receptor beta chains below were found in one sample sequenced in a study of blood T cell repertoires in COVID-19. Data came from immunoSEQ multiplex PCR; TCRdb stores just in-frame clones and leaves some out. The sample has 35,000 to 50,000 clones, 88% seen once. Material: peripheral blood. The receptors stem from a human donor in a cohort sampled during active COVID-19.

V and J are TRBV3-1 (or the pseudogene TRBV3-2) and TRBJ1-4; no clear D gene. Germline V CDR1 and CDR2: LGHDT, YNNKEL (reference sequence). The CDR3 length is 12 residues. Trimming shortened V by 0 bases and J by 8 bases, and 4 bases separated the two germline ends. CDR3 sequence (DNA): TGTGCCAGCAGCCAAGACCGGGAAAAACTGTTTTTT. Translation: CASSQDREKLFF.

The sample holds a few counts of this clone. The chain is built from TRBV6-2 or TRBV6-3 and TRBJ2-5, with 11 bases identical to TRBD2. With V trimmed by 6 bases and J by 5 bases, 11 bases remained unmatched. The CDR3 contains 16 residues. Germline CDR1 is MNHEY and CDR2 is SVGEGT. The CDR3 sequence is CASSPALAGERETQYF. For the CDR3, the DNA is TGTGCCAGCAGCCCCGCACTAGCGGGAGAACGGGAGACCCAGTACTTC.

This rearrangement joins TRBV24-1 to TRBJ1-2, with D perhaps TRBD1 (6 bases). The CDR3 runs to 14 residues. V lost 5 bases and J 4 bases, leaving 13 bases between the germline ends. The germline V gene encodes CDR1 KGHDR and CDR2 SFDVKD. The CDR3 DNA reads as TGTGCCACCAGTGCCCCGGGACAACCCTATGGCTACACCTTC. Translating it yields CATSAPGQPYGYTF.

The CDR3 reads CASSVGGQGSNTIYF. CDR3 in DNA: TGTGCCAGCAGCGTAGGAGGGCAAGGTAGCAACACCATATATTTT. The V gene is TRBV9, the J gene TRBJ1-3; the D is unclear. V was clipped by 0 bases and J by 7 bases, with 14 bases between them. CDR3 length equals 15 residues. Germline V gene sequence: CDR1 SGDLS, CDR2 YYNGEE. Based on the CDR3 plus reference TRBV9 and TRBJ1-3, the full variable domain is DSGVTQTPKHLITATGQRVTLRCSPRSGDLSVYWYQQSLDQGLQFLIQYYNGEERAKGNILERFSAQQFPDLHSELNLSSLELGDSALYFCASSVGGQGSNTIYFGEGSWLTVV.

This clone was recorded a few times. The rearrangement uses TRBV3-1 (or the pseudogene TRBV3-2) and TRBJ2-1; tentative D call: TRBD1 (6 bases). The CDR3 has 15 amino acids. CDR1 is LGHDT, CDR2 YNNKEL, per germline (reference sequence). Trimming shortened V by 0 bases and J by 7 bases, and 13 bases separated the two germline ends. CDR3 bases: TGTGCCAGCAGCCAAGATCTAAGGGGGTATAATGAGCAGTTCTTC. Translation: CASSQDLRGYNEQFF.

This chain uses TRBV4-1 with TRBJ2-1; D is possibly TRBD2 (5 bases). The CDR3 is made up of 15 amino acids. V was cut by 1 base and J by 8 bases, with 15 bases left in between. Germline CDR1 is MGHRA and CDR2 is YSYEKL. The DNA for the CDR3 is TGCGCCAGCAGCCAAGGCCAATTAGAGGGATATGAGCAGTTCTTC. The encoded protein is CASSQGQLEGYEQFF.

This chain connects TRBV5-6 to TRBJ1-3, with D maybe TRBD1 (5 bases). The V gene's germline CDR1 is SGHDT and CDR2 YYEEEE. The CDR3 covers 14 residues. V lost 0 bases and J lost 8, with 12 bases in between. For the CDR3, the DNA is TGTGCCAGCAGCTTGGCTGGCAGGGTGGACACCATATATTTT. Its translation is CASSLAGRVDTIYF.

The V gene is TRBV29-1, the J gene TRBJ2-2, with 14 bases matching TRBD2. CDR3 size: 16 residues. The ends lost 4 bases at V and 5 bases at J; junction bases unmatched: 6. The germline V gene encodes CDR1 SQVTM and CDR2 ANQGSEA. CDR3 sequence (DNA): TGCAGCGTTGGACTAGCGGGAGGGCGAGGTACCGGGGAGCTGTTTTTT. Protein: CSVGLAGGRGTGELFF.